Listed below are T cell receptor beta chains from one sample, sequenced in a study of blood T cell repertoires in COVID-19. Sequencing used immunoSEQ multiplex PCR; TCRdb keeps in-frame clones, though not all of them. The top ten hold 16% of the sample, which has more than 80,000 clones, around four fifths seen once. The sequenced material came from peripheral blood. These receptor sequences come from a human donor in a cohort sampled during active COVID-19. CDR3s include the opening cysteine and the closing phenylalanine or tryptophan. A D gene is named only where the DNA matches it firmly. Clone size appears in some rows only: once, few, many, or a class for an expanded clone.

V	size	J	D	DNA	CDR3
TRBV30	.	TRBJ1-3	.	TGTGCCTGGAGTGACGATCACCAAGGGGCCAACACCATATATTTT	CAWSDDHQGANTIYF
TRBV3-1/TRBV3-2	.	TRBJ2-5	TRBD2	TGTGCCAGCAGCCAAGATGTCCTAGCGGGGATACAAGAGACCCAGTACTTC	CASSQDVLAGIQETQYF
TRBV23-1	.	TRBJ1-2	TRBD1	TGCGCCAGCAAGTGGGGACAGGGGTCGGGCTACACCTTC	CASKWGQGSGYTF
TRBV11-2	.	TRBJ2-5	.	TGTGCCAGCAGCCCAAGACGGGACCAAGAGACCCAGTACTTC	CASSPRRDQETQYF
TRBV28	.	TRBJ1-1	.	TGTGCCAGCAGTACCTACGGGACAGAAGCTTTCTTT	CASSTYGTEAFF
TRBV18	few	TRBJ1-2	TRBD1	TGTGCCAGCTCACCATCATCTATCGGGACAGGGGCTAACTATGGCTACACCTTC	CASSPSSIGTGANYGYTF
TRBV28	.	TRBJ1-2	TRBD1	TGTGCCAGCAGTCCACCGACAGGGACAAATGGCTACACCTTC	CASSPPTGTNGYTF
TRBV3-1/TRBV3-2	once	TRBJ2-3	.	TGTGCCAGCAGCCCAGAACGTGGGAGGTCTACAGATACGCAGTATTTT	CASSPERGRSTDTQYF
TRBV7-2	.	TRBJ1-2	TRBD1	TGTGCCAGCAGCTTAGCCGGGACAGCGGTTAACTATGGCTACACCTTC	CASSLAGTAVNYGYTF
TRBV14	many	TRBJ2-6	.	TGTGCCAGCAGCCAAGGACAGCTCCCGGCCAACGTCCTGACTTTC	CASSQGQLPANVLTF
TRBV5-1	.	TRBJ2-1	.	TGCGCCAGCAGCTTGGCGGGGACTTTCAATGAGCAGTTCTTC	CASSLAGTFNEQFF
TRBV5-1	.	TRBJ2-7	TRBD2	TGCGCCAGCAGGCCCACCGGCGGACTAGCGGGGGATGCCACCTACGAGCAGTACTTC	CASRPTGGLAGDATYEQYF
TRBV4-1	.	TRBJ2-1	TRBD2	TGCGCCAGCAGCCTAACGGGACTAGCGGTACTCAATGAGCAGTTCTTC	CASSLTGLAVLNEQFF
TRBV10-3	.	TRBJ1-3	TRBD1	TGTGCCATCAGTGGGGCGGGACAGGGGAACACCATATATTTT	CAISGAGQGNTIYF
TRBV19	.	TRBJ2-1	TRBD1	TGTGCCAGTAGTATAGGACAAGGGGGCCAGTTCTTC	CASSIGQGGQFF
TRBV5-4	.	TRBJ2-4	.	TGTGCCAGCAGCTTGCAGGGGGCCAAAAACATTCAGTACTTC	CASSLQGAKNIQYF
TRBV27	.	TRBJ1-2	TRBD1	TGTGCCAGCAGAGGACAGGGCCAACTCGGGGGCTACACCTTC	CASRGQGQLGGYTF
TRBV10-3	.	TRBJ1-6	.	TGTGCCATCCGGGGTCCTAATTCACCCCTCCACTTT	CAIRGPNSPLHF
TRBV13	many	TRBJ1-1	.	TGTGCCAGCAGCCCTTCGATCGGTGCTGAAGCTTTCTTT	CASSPSIGAEAFF
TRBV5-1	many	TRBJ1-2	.	TGCGCCAGCAGCCAGAATAACTATGGCTACACCTTC	CASSQNNYGYTF
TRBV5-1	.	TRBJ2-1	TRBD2	TGCGCCAGCAGCTTGGGGTTAGCGGGAGGTCCTTGGAATGAGCAGTTCTTC	CASSLGLAGGPWNEQFF
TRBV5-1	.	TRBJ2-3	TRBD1	TGCGCCAGCAGCTTGGGGGACAGGGTAAGGAGCACAGATACGCAGTATTTT	CASSLGDRVRSTDTQYF
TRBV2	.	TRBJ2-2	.	TGTGCCAGCAGTGAATGGGGACTGGCGAATACCGGGGAGCTGTTTTTT	CASSEWGLANTGELFF
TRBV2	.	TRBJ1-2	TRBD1	TGTGCCAGACCACCTCTAGGACAGGCCTTCCTTAACTATGGCTACACCTTC	CARPPLGQAFLNYGYTF
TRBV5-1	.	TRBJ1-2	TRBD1	TGCGCCAGCAGCTTGCAGGGACAGGACTATGGCTACACCTTC	CASSLQGQDYGYTF
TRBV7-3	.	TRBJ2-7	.	TGTGCCAGCAGCCCCACGGGTTTGGACGAGCAGTACTTC	CASSPTGLDEQYF
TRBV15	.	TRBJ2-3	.	TGTGCCACCAGCAGAGGACAGAGCACAGATACGCAGTATTTT	CATSRGQSTDTQYF
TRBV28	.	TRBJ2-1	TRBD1	TGTGCCAGCAGTTCGGTCCCGGGACAGGGGGCGCATATCAATGAGCAGTTCTTC	CASSSVPGQGAHINEQFF
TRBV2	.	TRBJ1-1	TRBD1	TGTGCCAGCAGTGTGACAGGGGGAAGCGTCGAAGCTTTCTTT	CASSVTGGSVEAFF
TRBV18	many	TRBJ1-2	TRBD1	TGTGCCAGCTCACCAGGACAGGAGGGAGGCTACACCTTC	CASSPGQEGGYTF
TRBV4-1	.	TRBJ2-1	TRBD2	TGCGCCAGCAGCCTTCTAGCGGCGAGCTCCTACAATGAGCAGTTCTTC	CASSLLAASSYNEQFF
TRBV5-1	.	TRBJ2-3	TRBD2	TGCGCCAGCAGCTTGGCCTCTAGCGGGAGTAGTGTAGATACGCAGTATTTT	CASSLASSGSSVDTQYF
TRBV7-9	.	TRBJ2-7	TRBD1	TGTGCCAGCAGCCTGGACAGGAGCCCCTACGAGCAGTACTTC	CASSLDRSPYEQYF
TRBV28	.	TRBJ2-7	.	TGTGCCAGCAGTTTACAGAAGTCGGCCGGGGACAAGCAGTACTTC	CASSLQKSAGDKQYF
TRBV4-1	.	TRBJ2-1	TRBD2	TGCGCCAGCACCCGGATACTAGCGGGAAACCCCTACAATGAGCAGTTCTTC	CASTRILAGNPYNEQFF
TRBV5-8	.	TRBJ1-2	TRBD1	TGTGCCAGCAGCGACAGGGACTATGGCTACACCTTC	CASSDRDYGYTF
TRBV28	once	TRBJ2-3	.	TGTGCCAGCAGCCCCCATTTCACAGATACGCAGTATTTT	CASSPHFTDTQYF
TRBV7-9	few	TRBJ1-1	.	TGTGCCAGCGGATCGGGGGGCCGGGGGAACACTGAAGCTTTCTTT	CASGSGGRGNTEAFF
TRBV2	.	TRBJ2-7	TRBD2	TGTGCCAGCAGGTGGGGTAGCGGGGGGCCCTCCTACGAGCAGTACTTC	CASRWGSGGPSYEQYF
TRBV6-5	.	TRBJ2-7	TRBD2	TGTGCCAGCAACCCACTAGCGGGGAAAGCCTACGAGCAGTACTTC	CASNPLAGKAYEQYF
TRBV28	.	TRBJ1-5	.	TGTGCCAGCAGTTTAGCGGGGGGAATCAGACCCCAGCATTTT	CASSLAGGIRPQHF
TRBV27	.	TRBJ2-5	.	TGTGCCAGCAGTTTATGGGGGGAAGAGACCCAGTACTTC	CASSLWGEETQYF
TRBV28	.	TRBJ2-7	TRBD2	TGTGCCAGCAGGGGAGCGGGAGTGGCAACCTACGAGCAGTACTTC	CASRGAGVATYEQYF
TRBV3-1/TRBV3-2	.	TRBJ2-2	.	TGTGCCAGCAGCCACTCTGCTGGTAGAAGCGGGGAGCTGTTTTTT	CASSHSAGRSGELFF
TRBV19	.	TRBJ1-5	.	TGTGCCAGTAGTACGATAACTACCGGGTATAGCAATCAGCCCCAGCATTTT	CASSTITTGYSNQPQHF
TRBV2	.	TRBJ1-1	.	TGTGCCAGCAGTGTCAATAGGAACACTGAAGCTTTCTTT	CASSVNRNTEAFF
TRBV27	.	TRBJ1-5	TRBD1	TGTGCCAGCAGTTCCGGGACAGGTTACGGGAATAGCAATCAGCCCCAGCATTTT	CASSSGTGYGNSNQPQHF